This is a list of T cell receptor beta chains from one sample in a study of cytomegalovirus exposure and HLA in healthy donors. Using immunoSEQ multiplex PCR, the repertoire was profiled, and TCRdb retains in-frame clones only, with some absent. Of over 150,000 clones in the sample, roughly nine tenths are singletons; the top ten hold 5% to 7%. Material: PBMCs. Receptors were obtained from a woman aged 25-40 years in good health and CMV-seronegative. CDR3s include the opening cysteine and the closing phenylalanine or tryptophan. D genes are given only for firm matches. The size of a clone is reported for some rows only, either as once, few or many, or as a class for expanded clones.

cdr3_aa: CASSGVSGDTQYF
cdr3_nt: TGTGCCAGCAGCGGGGTTAGCGGAGATACGCAGTATTTT
v_call: TRBV9
clone_size: NA
d_call: NA
j_call: TRBJ2-3

cdr3_aa: CASSISPGFGPYEQYF
cdr3_nt: TGTGCCAGCAGTATCAGCCCAGGGTTCGGTCCCTACGAGCAGTACTTC
v_call: TRBV28
clone_size: NA
d_call: NA
j_call: TRBJ2-7

cdr3_aa: CASSRGTSGTVQYF
cdr3_nt: TGTGCCAGCAGCCGAGGGACTAGCGGGACGGTGCAGTATTTT
v_call: TRBV7-2
clone_size: NA
d_call: TRBD2
j_call: TRBJ2-3

cdr3_aa: CASEGFDNQPQHF
cdr3_nt: TGTGCCAGCGAGGGGTTCGACAATCAGCCCCAGCATTTT
v_call: TRBV6-1
clone_size: NA
d_call: NA
j_call: TRBJ1-5

cdr3_aa: CASSAPTANTEAFF
cdr3_nt: TGTGCCAGCAGTGCACCGACAGCGAACACTGAAGCTTTCTTT
v_call: TRBV6-1
clone_size: NA
d_call: NA
j_call: TRBJ1-1

cdr3_aa: CASSYSRGDQPQHF
cdr3_nt: TGTGCCAGCAGTTACTCGAGGGGGGATCAGCCCCAGCATTTT
v_call: TRBV6-5
clone_size: NA
d_call: NA
j_call: TRBJ1-5

cdr3_aa: CASSQVVAKMGSPLHF
cdr3_nt: TGCGCCAGCAGCCAAGTCGTGGCTAAGATGGGTTCACCCCTCCACTTT
v_call: TRBV4-3
clone_size: once
d_call: NA
j_call: TRBJ1-6

cdr3_aa: CASSGYRAQDTEAFF
cdr3_nt: TGTGCCAGCAGCGGCTACAGGGCCCAAGACACTGAAGCTTTCTTT
v_call: TRBV7-9
clone_size: NA
d_call: NA
j_call: TRBJ1-1

cdr3_aa: CASSIGGHEQYF
cdr3_nt: TGTGCCAGTAGTATCGGGGGTCACGAGCAGTACTTC
v_call: TRBV19
clone_size: NA
d_call: NA
j_call: TRBJ2-7

cdr3_aa: CASSVGTDQPQHF
cdr3_nt: TGTGCCAGCAGCGTGGGGACGGATCAGCCCCAGCATTTT
v_call: TRBV9
clone_size: NA
d_call: NA
j_call: TRBJ1-5

cdr3_aa: CASSTGTSGSYEQYF
cdr3_nt: TGTGCCAGCAGCACCGGGACTAGCGGGTCCTACGAGCAGTACTTC
v_call: TRBV7-6
clone_size: NA
d_call: TRBD2
j_call: TRBJ2-7

cdr3_aa: CASRYGRFFF
cdr3_nt: TGTGCCAGCAGATACGGGAGGTTTTTCTTC
v_call: TRBV2
clone_size: NA
d_call: TRBD2
j_call: TRBJ2-1

cdr3_aa: CASSPAGSSTDTQYF
cdr3_nt: TGTGCCAGCAGCCCAGCGGGGTCCAGCACAGATACGCAGTATTTT
v_call: TRBV7-9
clone_size: NA
d_call: TRBD2
j_call: TRBJ2-3

cdr3_aa: CAGTGGNEKLFF
cdr3_nt: TGTGCCGGGACAGGGGGAAATGAAAAACTGTTTTTT
v_call: TRBV30
clone_size: once
d_call: TRBD1
j_call: TRBJ1-4

cdr3_aa: CASSILAGAPDTQYF
cdr3_nt: TGTGCCAGTAGTATATTAGCGGGAGCCCCAGATACGCAGTATTTT
v_call: TRBV19
clone_size: once
d_call: TRBD2
j_call: TRBJ2-3

cdr3_aa: CASRNPGESYEQYF
cdr3_nt: TGTGCCAGCAGAAATCCGGGAGAATCCTACGAGCAGTACTTC
v_call: TRBV6-5
clone_size: NA
d_call: NA
j_call: TRBJ2-7

cdr3_aa: CASSLRRGAPDEQYF
cdr3_nt: TGTGCCAGCAGTCTAAGGCGGGGGGCGCCGGACGAGCAGTACTTC
v_call: TRBV7-2
clone_size: many
d_call: TRBD2
j_call: TRBJ2-7

cdr3_aa: CASSETGGAGGEQYF
cdr3_nt: TGTGCCAGCTCGGAAACGGGGGGCGCCGGGGGCGAGCAGTACTTC
v_call: TRBV18
clone_size: NA
d_call: NA
j_call: TRBJ2-7